This T cell receptor beta chain was identified in a study of T cell changes during pregnancy in multiple sclerosis. The table lists this clone with a count of one. Method: immunoSEQ multiplex PCR; TCRdb's copy keeps in-frame clones and lacks some. The sample yields 35,000 to 45,000 clones, around 93% seen once. The CDR3 runs 15 residues. J gave up 1 base and V 4 bases, and 2 bases lay outside the gene matches. Per germline, CDR1 MNHNS and CDR2 SASEGT. Sequencing was performed on CD4+ T cells from peripheral blood mononuclear cells, taken in the first trimester of pregnancy. The chain couples TRBV6-1 to TRBJ1-1; the match to TRBD1 covers 11 bases. The TCR was taken from a female donor with multiple sclerosis, enrolled in a pregnancy study. CDR3 protein: CASSGTGGRNTEAFF. The CDR3 DNA reads TGTGCCAGCAGTGGGACAGGGGGCAGGAACACTGAAGCTTTCTTT.